This entry lists 6 T cell receptor beta chains sequenced from one sample in a study of blood T cell repertoires in COVID-19. The repertoire was sequenced with immunoSEQ multiplex PCR; TCRdb's copy has only in-frame clones and lacks some. The profile shows 150,000 to 200,000 clones, about four fifths of them singletons. The sample comprised peripheral blood. The receptors originated from a woman older than 75 with acute or convalescent COVID-19.

The chain is built from TRBV3-1 (or the pseudogene TRBV3-2) and TRBJ1-3; 7 bases fit TRBD1. CDR1 is LGHDT and CDR2 is YNNKEL in the germline V gene (reference sequence). V lost 3 bases to trimming and J lost 4 bases; unmatched junction nucleotides: 3. This CDR3 has 14 amino acids. DNA of the CDR3: TGTGCCAGCAGCCAGACAGGGAAGGGAAACACCATATATTTT. Translation gives CASSQTGKGNTIYF.

The sample holds one count of this clone. The chain combines TRBV7-8 with TRBJ2-5; 8 nucleotides agree with TRBD2. CDR3 size: 16 residues. V shed 5 bases, J shed 5 bases, and the junction held 13 bases outside the gene matches. The germline gives CDR1 SGHVS, CDR2 FQNEAQ. CDR3 coding DNA: TGTGCCAGCAGCCCCCTCCGGGACGGGGGGGCGGAGACCCAGTACTTC. Encoded protein: CASSPLRDGGAETQYF.

There are a few counts of this clone. The V and J genes are TRBV6-1 and TRBJ1-1; D is possibly TRBD1 (6 bases). Trimming cost V 3 bases and J 6 bases, with 8 bases left between them. The CDR3 length is 12 residues. Germline assignment: CDR1 MNHNS and CDR2 SASEGT. CDR3 region: CASSDRGSEAFF. The CDR3 DNA is TGTGCCAGCAGTGACAGGGGATCTGAAGCTTTCTTT.

This clone has just one count. This chain links TRBV19 with TRBJ2-7; TRBD1 agrees at 7 bases. Trimming at V came to 1 base and at J to 0 bases, leaving 3 bases not matched to a gene. There are 15 residues in the CDR3. CDR1 and CDR2 (germline): LNHDA, SQIVND (reference sequence). CDR3 residues: CASSIGTGNSYEQYF. In DNA form, the CDR3 reads TGTGCCAGTAGTATAGGGACAGGTAACTCCTACGAGCAGTACTTC.

The chain uses TRBV18 and TRBJ2-2; 9 bases align to TRBD2. There are 17 residues in the CDR3. Germline assignment: CDR1 KGHSH and CDR2 LQKENI. V was clipped by 3 bases and J by 0 bases; unmatched bases: 5. This CDR3 reads CASSPASGTSNTGELFF. CDR3 in DNA: TGTGCCAGCTCACCCGCTAGCGGGACCTCGAACACCGGGGAGCTGTTTTTT.

The J gene is TRBJ1-5, the V gene TRBV5-1; 8 bases map to TRBD1. V lost 0 bases, J lost 6 bases, and 5 bases stayed unmatched. The CDR3 extends over 15 amino acids. The germline CDR1 and CDR2 sequences are SGHRS and YFSETQ. DNA for the CDR3: TGCGCCAGCAGCTTGGGGACAGGGCAGGTTCAGCCCCAGCATTTT. This gives the protein CASSLGTGQVQPQHF.